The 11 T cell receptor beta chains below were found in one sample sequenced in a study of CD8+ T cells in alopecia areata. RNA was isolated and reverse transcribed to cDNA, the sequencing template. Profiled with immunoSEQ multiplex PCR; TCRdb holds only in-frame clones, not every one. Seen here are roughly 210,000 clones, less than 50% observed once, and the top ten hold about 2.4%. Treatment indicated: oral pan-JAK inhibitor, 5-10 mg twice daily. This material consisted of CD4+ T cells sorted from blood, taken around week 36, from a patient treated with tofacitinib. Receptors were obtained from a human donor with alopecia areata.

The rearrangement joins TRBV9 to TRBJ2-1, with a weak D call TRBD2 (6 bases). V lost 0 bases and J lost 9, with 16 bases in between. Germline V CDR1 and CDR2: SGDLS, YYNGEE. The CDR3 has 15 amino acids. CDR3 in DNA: TGTGCCAGCAGCGTAGATGGCGGGGCTTGGGGTGAGCAGTTCTTC. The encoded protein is CASSVDGGAWGEQFF.

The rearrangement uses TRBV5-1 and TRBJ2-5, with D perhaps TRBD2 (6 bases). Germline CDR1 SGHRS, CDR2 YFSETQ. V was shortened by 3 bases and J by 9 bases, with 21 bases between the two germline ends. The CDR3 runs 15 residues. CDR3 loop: CASSWAPGGRSAQYF. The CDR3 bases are TGCGCCAGCAGCTGGGCCCCCGGGGGTCGGTCGGCCCAGTACTTC.

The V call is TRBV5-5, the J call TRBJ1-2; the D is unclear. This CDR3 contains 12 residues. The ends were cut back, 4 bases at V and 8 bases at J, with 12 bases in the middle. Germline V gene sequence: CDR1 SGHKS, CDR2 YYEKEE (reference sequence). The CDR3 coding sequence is TGTGCCAGCAGCCACCTCTTGAGAGGCTACACCTTC. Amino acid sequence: CASSHLLRGYTF.

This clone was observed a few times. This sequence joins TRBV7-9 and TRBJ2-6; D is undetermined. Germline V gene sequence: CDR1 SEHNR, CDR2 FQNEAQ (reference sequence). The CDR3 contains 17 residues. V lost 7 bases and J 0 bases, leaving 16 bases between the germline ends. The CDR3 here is CASTVRRPFSGANVLTF. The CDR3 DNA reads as TGTGCCAGCACCGTACGGCGTCCTTTCTCTGGGGCCAACGTCCTGACTTTC.

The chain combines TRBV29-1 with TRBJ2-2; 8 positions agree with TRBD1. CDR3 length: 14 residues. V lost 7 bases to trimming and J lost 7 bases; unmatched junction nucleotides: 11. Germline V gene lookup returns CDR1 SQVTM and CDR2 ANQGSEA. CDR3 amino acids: CSGRAGGSGGELFF. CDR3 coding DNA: TGCAGCGGGAGGGCAGGGGGCTCTGGCGGGGAGCTGTTTTTT.

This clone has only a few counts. CDR3 coding DNA: TGTGCCAGCAGTCCGGGGACAGGCCTCTCCTACGAGCAGTACTTC. Its translation is CASSPGTGLSYEQYF. The chain is built from TRBV27 and TRBJ2-7, with TRBD1 identical over 8 bases. Germline loops: CDR1 MNHEY, CDR2 SMNVEV (reference sequence). With 5 bases clipped from V and 0 bases from J, the junction kept 6 bases outside the gene matches. The CDR3 runs 15 residues.

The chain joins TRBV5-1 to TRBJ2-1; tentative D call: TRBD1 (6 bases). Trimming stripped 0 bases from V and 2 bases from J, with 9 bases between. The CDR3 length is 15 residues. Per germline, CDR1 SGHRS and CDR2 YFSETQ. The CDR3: CASSLAGDTYNEQFF. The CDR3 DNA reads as TGCGCCAGCAGCTTGGCCGGGGACACCTACAATGAGCAGTTCTTC.

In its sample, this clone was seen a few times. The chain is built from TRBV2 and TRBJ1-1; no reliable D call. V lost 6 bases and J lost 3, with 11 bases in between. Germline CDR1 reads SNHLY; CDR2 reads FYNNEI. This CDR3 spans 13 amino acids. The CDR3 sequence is CASRGQRDTEAFF. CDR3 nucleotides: TGTGCCAGCAGGGGCCAGAGGGACACTGAAGCTTTCTTT.

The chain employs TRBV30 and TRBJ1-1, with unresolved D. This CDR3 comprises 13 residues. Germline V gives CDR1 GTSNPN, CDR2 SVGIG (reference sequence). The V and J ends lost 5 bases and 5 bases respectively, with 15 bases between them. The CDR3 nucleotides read TGTGCCTGGTCCCGGGCGGCAGGAACTGAAGCTTTCTTT. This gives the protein CAWSRAAGTEAFF.

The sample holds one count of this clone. CDR3 bases: TGCAGCGCAGTAAGAGGACAGGGCCGCACCGGGGAGCTGTTTTTT. Translated: CSAVRGQGRTGELFF. The chain is built from TRBV29-1 and TRBJ2-2; 8 positions agree with TRBD1. This CDR3 spans 15 amino acids. After removal of 7 bases from V and 4 bases from J, the junction contained 11 bases not matched to a gene. From germline, CDR1 is SQVTM and CDR2 ANQGSEA.

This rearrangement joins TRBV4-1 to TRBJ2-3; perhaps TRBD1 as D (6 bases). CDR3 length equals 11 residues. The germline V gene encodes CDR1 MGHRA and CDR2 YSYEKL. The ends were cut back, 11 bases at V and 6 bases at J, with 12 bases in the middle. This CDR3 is CASAGADTQYF. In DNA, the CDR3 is TGCGCCTCCGCAGGGGCGGATACGCAGTATTTT.